Listed below are T cell receptor beta chains from one sample, sequenced in a study of cytomegalovirus exposure and HLA in healthy donors. This table comes from immunoSEQ multiplex PCR, and its TCRdb copy is limited to in-frame clones, with some not included. The sample records about 120,000 clones, roughly 80% being singletons. The sample comprised PBMCs. The receptor source for this set is a female donor in good health and CMV-seropositive. The CDR3 runs from the conserved cysteine through the conserved F or W. D genes are given only for firm matches. The size field is filled for only some rows; it gives once, few, many or a size class.

cdr3_nt: TGTGCCAGCAGCCCAGGGGGGCCTGGAGGCTACACCTTC; cdr3_aa: CASSPGGPGGYTF; clone_size: once; j_call: TRBJ1-2; v_call: TRBV28; d_call: TRBD1; cdr3_length: 13
cdr3_nt: TGTGCCAGCAGTGAAGTCAGTACCGAAGAGACCCAGTACTTC; cdr3_aa: CASSEVSTEETQYF; clone_size: .; j_call: TRBJ2-5; v_call: TRBV6-1; d_call: .; cdr3_length: 14
cdr3_nt: TGTGCCAGCAGTGACTATCCCCAGGGTCAGGGGTCGAATTCACCCCTCCACTTT; cdr3_aa: CASSDYPQGQGSNSPLHF; clone_size: .; j_call: TRBJ1-6; v_call: TRBV6-4; d_call: .; cdr3_length: 18
cdr3_nt: TGTGCCAGCAGCCTTGGGACAGGGGGACCTGAAGCTTTCTTT; cdr3_aa: CASSLGTGGPEAFF; clone_size: .; j_call: TRBJ1-1; v_call: TRBV7-8; d_call: TRBD1; cdr3_length: 14
cdr3_nt: TGTGCCAGCAGCGCCAATCGGGGGGAAGATACGCAGTATTTT; cdr3_aa: CASSANRGEDTQYF; clone_size: once; j_call: TRBJ2-3; v_call: TRBV7-3; d_call: TRBD2; cdr3_length: 14
cdr3_nt: TGTGCCACCACCCCAGGACAGGGGTTGGGTGAGCAGTTCTTC; cdr3_aa: CATTPGQGLGEQFF; clone_size: .; j_call: TRBJ2-1; v_call: TRBV28; d_call: TRBD1; cdr3_length: 14
cdr3_nt: TGTTCCAGCAGCTTAGCGCCAGGGACTAGGTCCTACGAGCAGTACTTC; cdr3_aa: CSSSLAPGTRSYEQYF; clone_size: few; j_call: TRBJ2-7; v_call: TRBV7-9; d_call: TRBD2; cdr3_length: 16
cdr3_nt: TGCAGCGCGATGACAGGCATGAACACTGAAGCTTTCTTT; cdr3_aa: CSAMTGMNTEAFF; clone_size: .; j_call: TRBJ1-1; v_call: TRBV29-1; d_call: .; cdr3_length: 13
cdr3_nt: TGTGCCAGCAGCTTAGTACAGGGTCGGAGCGAGCAGTACTTC; cdr3_aa: CASSLVQGRSEQYF; clone_size: .; j_call: TRBJ2-7; v_call: TRBV11-2; d_call: .; cdr3_length: 14
cdr3_nt: TGTGCCAGCAGCTTGACAGCCGAGCAGTACTTC; cdr3_aa: CASSLTAEQYF; clone_size: .; j_call: TRBJ2-7; v_call: TRBV5-5; d_call: .; cdr3_length: 11
cdr3_nt: TGTGCCAGCAGTTTAAAGGGCAGGGGGGACTATGGCTACACCTTC; cdr3_aa: CASSLKGRGDYGYTF; clone_size: .; j_call: TRBJ1-2; v_call: TRBV27; d_call: TRBD1; cdr3_length: 15
cdr3_nt: TGTGCCAGCAGCGTCGGCCAGGGGCTGGAGACCCAGTACTTC; cdr3_aa: CASSVGQGLETQYF; clone_size: .; j_call: TRBJ2-5; v_call: TRBV9; d_call: .; cdr3_length: 14
cdr3_nt: TGTGCCAGCAGCTTACCCGGACTAGCGGGGTCTGAGCAGTACTTC; cdr3_aa: CASSLPGLAGSEQYF; clone_size: once; j_call: TRBJ2-7; v_call: TRBV11-2; d_call: TRBD2; cdr3_length: 15
cdr3_nt: TGTGCCAGCAGCCTAGGGAGAACTAGCGGGGGGCAAGAGACCCAGTACTTC; cdr3_aa: CASSLGRTSGGQETQYF; clone_size: .; j_call: TRBJ2-5; v_call: TRBV7-2; d_call: TRBD2; cdr3_length: 17
cdr3_nt: TGTGCCAGCAGTACAAGACAGGGAGATGTGGGGGACACTGAAGCTTTCTTT; cdr3_aa: CASSTRQGDVGDTEAFF; clone_size: few; j_call: TRBJ1-1; v_call: TRBV6-4; d_call: TRBD1; cdr3_length: 17
cdr3_nt: TGTGCCAGCAGCGCTTCCCGACAGGGTGAGCAGTACTTC; cdr3_aa: CASSASRQGEQYF; clone_size: .; j_call: TRBJ2-7; v_call: TRBV6-6; d_call: TRBD1; cdr3_length: 13
cdr3_nt: TGCGCCAGCAGCCAAGAGGCAGGGGTCACTGAAGCTTTCTTT; cdr3_aa: CASSQEAGVTEAFF; clone_size: few; j_call: TRBJ1-1; v_call: TRBV4-3; d_call: .; cdr3_length: 14
cdr3_nt: TGTGCCTGGAGCGCACTAGCTAGCGAGCAGTTCTTC; cdr3_aa: CAWSALASEQFF; clone_size: .; j_call: TRBJ2-1; v_call: TRBV30; d_call: .; cdr3_length: 12
cdr3_nt: TGTGCCAGCAGCCTATCGGAGCAGTACTTC; cdr3_aa: CASSLSEQYF; clone_size: .; j_call: TRBJ2-7; v_call: TRBV2; d_call: .; cdr3_length: 10
cdr3_nt: TGCGCCAGCAGCCATAATGGACAGCAGCAAGCTTTCTTT; cdr3_aa: CASSHNGQQQAFF; clone_size: .; j_call: TRBJ1-1; v_call: TRBV4-3; d_call: .; cdr3_length: 13
cdr3_nt: TGTGCCAGCAGTGTATTCTCTTTTTATAATTCACCCCTCCACTTT; cdr3_aa: CASSVFSFYNSPLHF; clone_size: .; j_call: TRBJ1-6; v_call: TRBV2; d_call: .; cdr3_length: 15
cdr3_nt: TGTGCCAGGGGACAGAACCAAGAGACCCAGTACTTC; cdr3_aa: CARGQNQETQYF; clone_size: .; j_call: TRBJ2-5; v_call: TRBV2; d_call: TRBD1; cdr3_length: 12
cdr3_nt: TGTGCCAGCAGCTCGGAGGATTCACCCCTCCACTTT; cdr3_aa: CASSSEDSPLHF; clone_size: .; j_call: TRBJ1-6; v_call: TRBV5-4; d_call: .; cdr3_length: 12
cdr3_nt: TGTGCCAGCCGGACAGAGTCTATCCACACCTTC; cdr3_aa: CASRTESIHTF; clone_size: .; j_call: TRBJ1-2; v_call: TRBV19; d_call: .; cdr3_length: 11
cdr3_nt: TGTGCCAGCAGCCCTAGGGACAGAATGCCCGGGGAGCTGTTTTTT; cdr3_aa: CASSPRDRMPGELFF; clone_size: few; j_call: TRBJ2-2; v_call: TRBV7-6; d_call: TRBD1; cdr3_length: 15